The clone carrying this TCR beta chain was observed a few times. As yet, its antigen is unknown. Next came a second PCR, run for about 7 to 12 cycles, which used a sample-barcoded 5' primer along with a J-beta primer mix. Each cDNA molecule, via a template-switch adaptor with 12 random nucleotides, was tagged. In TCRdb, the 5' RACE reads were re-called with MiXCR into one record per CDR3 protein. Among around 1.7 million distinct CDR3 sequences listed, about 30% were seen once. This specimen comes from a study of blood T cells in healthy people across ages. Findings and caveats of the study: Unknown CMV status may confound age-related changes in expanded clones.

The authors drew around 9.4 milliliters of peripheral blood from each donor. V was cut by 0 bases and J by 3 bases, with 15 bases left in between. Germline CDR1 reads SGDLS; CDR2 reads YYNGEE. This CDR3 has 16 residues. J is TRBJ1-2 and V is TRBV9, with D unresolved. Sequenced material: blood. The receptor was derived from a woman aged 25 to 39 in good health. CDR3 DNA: TGTGCCAGCAGCGTAGAATATGGACGGCCACACTATGGCTACACCTTC. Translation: CASSVEYGRPHYGYTF. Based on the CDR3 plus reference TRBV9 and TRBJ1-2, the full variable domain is DSGVTQTPKHLITATGQRVTLRCSPRSGDLSVYWYQQSLDQGLQFLIQYYNGEERAKGNILERFSAQQFPDLHSELNLSSLELGDSALYFCASSVEYGRPHYGYTFGSGTRLTVV.